This T cell receptor (beta chain) was sequenced during a study of technical replicates of blood from several donors. Libraries were prepared by immunoSEQ multiplex PCR; TCRdb keeps only in-frame clonotypes and omits some of them. The repertoire includes 91,000 or so clones, about 95% of them detected once, and over 0.25% sits in the top ten. Sequencing was done on a sample of T cells isolated from PBMCs. The TCR originated in a human donor in good health.

CDR3 sequence reads: CASSLLPWSLRYEQYF. CDR3 nucleotides: TGTGCCAGCAGTCTCCTCCCTTGGAGTCTACGGTACGAGCAGTACTTC. The chain links TRBV27 to TRBJ2-7, with unresolved D. V lost 5 bases, J lost 4 bases, and 21 bases lay in between. CDR3 length: 16 residues. The germline gives CDR1 MNHEY, CDR2 SMNVEV (reference sequence).